This T cell receptor (beta chain) was sequenced during a study of OX40 agonist ivuxolimab in advanced cancers. This clone appeared once. The repertoire was sequenced with immunoSEQ multiplex PCR; TCRdb's copy has only in-frame clones and lacks some. The sample gives some 98,000 clones, about 91% of which show up once; roughly 0.31% is in the top ten. Germline assignment: CDR1 MDHEN and CDR2 SYDVKM. The CDR3 contains 12 residues. V was shortened by 5 bases and J by 3 bases, with 8 bases between the two germline ends. This TCR was recovered from an adult with an advanced solid tumor such as melanoma, head and neck, liver or kidney cancer. This chain connects TRBV28 to TRBJ2-7; D is unresolved. The sample in question was CD4+ or CD8+ T cells sorted from blood, obtained in a trial of the OX40 agonist ivuxolimab. CDR3 nucleotide sequence: TGTGCCAGCAGTCTAAATATCTACGAGCAGTACTTC. It translates to CASSLNIYEQYF.